Listed below are T cell receptor beta chains from one sample, sequenced in a study of T cell responses to AZD1222 COVID-19 vaccine. Produced via immunoSEQ multiplex PCR; TCRdb's table is partial and in-frame only. The sample has 180,000 or so clones; more than 80% are singletons. The starting material was peripheral blood, obtained on day 0 of AZD1222 vaccination. The receptors come from an adult in good health. Each CDR3 is given with its conserved first and last residue. D genes are given only for firm matches. Clone size is stated in some rows and not others, as once, few, many or a class when expanded.

CDR3nt	CDR3aa	j_gene	abundance	v_gene	len	d_gene
TGTGCCAGCAGCGTGGGCAGGGTATTCGATGAGCAGTTCTTC	CASSVGRVFDEQFF	TRBJ2-1	NA	TRBV7-8	14	NA
TGTGCCAGCAGCTTTGTACAGTACACAGATACGCAGTATTTT	CASSFVQYTDTQYF	TRBJ2-3	NA	TRBV5-4	14	NA
TGTGCCAGCTCACCGGGGACTAGTGCAGATACGCAGTATTTT	CASSPGTSADTQYF	TRBJ2-3	NA	TRBV18	14	TRBD2
TGTGCCAGCAGCCCTCGGACGGTGAACACTGAAGCTTTCTTT	CASSPRTVNTEAFF	TRBJ1-1	NA	TRBV9	14	NA
TGTGCCAGTAGTACAGGGCAGCCATATAGCAATCAGCCCCAGCATTTT	CASSTGQPYSNQPQHF	TRBJ1-5	NA	TRBV19	16	NA
TGTGCCAGCAGTTACTCGAGCTTCGATGAGCAGTTCTTC	CASSYSSFDEQFF	TRBJ2-1	NA	TRBV6-6	13	NA
TGTGCCAGTATAGCGGGAGTTAATACTGGGGAGCTGTTTTTT	CASIAGVNTGELFF	TRBJ2-2	once	TRBV19	14	TRBD2
TGTGCCAGCAGCTGGGAGGGCTCTAGCACAGATACGCAGTATTTT	CASSWEGSSTDTQYF	TRBJ2-3	NA	TRBV5-4	15	TRBD2
TGTGCCAGCAGCGTGGGAGGAGTGACAGGGAGCAATGAGCAGTTCTTC	CASSVGGVTGSNEQFF	TRBJ2-1	NA	TRBV9	16	NA
TGTGCCAGCAGTACCACCCCGGGACAGGGGGCGCAGGGCACAGATACGCAGTATTTT	CASSTTPGQGAQGTDTQYF	TRBJ2-3	NA	TRBV27	19	TRBD1
TGTGCCAGCTCAGCAGGGGTTAGCACAGATACGCAGTATTTT	CASSAGVSTDTQYF	TRBJ2-3	once	TRBV18	14	NA
TGTGCCAGCAGCCAATACGCCCTAGCGGGCACTCTATCCTACGAGCAGTACTTC	CASSQYALAGTLSYEQYF	TRBJ2-7	NA	TRBV3-1/TRBV3-2	18	TRBD2
TGTGCCAGCAGCTTGACTGACCTTGAAGGGGAGCTGTTTTTT	CASSLTDLEGELFF	TRBJ2-2	once	TRBV5-4	14	NA
TGTGCCAGCAGTGACTCGGCGGGACAGCTCGAAGCTTTCTTT	CASSDSAGQLEAFF	TRBJ1-1	NA	TRBV6-4	14	TRBD1
TGCAGTGCTAGGATGCTCTATGGCTACACCTTC	CSARMLYGYTF	TRBJ1-2	once	TRBV20-1	11	NA
TGTGCCAGCAGTTTCACGGAATCGTACGAGCAGTACTTC	CASSFTESYEQYF	TRBJ2-7	NA	TRBV12-3/TRBV12-4	13	NA
TGTGCCATCAGGGACCAAGAGACCCAGTACTTC	CAIRDQETQYF	TRBJ2-5	NA	TRBV10-3	11	NA
TGTGCCAGCAGTTTATCGTCTGGGGAGACCTACAATGAGCAGTTCTTC	CASSLSSGETYNEQFF	TRBJ2-1	NA	TRBV27	16	NA
TGTGCCAGCAGCGTCAATAGGGAGGGCCACGACACAGATACGCAGTATTTT	CASSVNREGHDTDTQYF	TRBJ2-3	NA	TRBV9	17	TRBD2
TGTGCCAGCAGAGGGGGGGGCCAGCAGTACTTC	CASRGGGQQYF	TRBJ2-7	NA	TRBV12-3/TRBV12-4	11	NA
TGTGCCAGCAGCCGGGACAGGCTGTATGGCTACACCTTC	CASSRDRLYGYTF	TRBJ1-2	NA	TRBV27	13	TRBD1
TGTGCCAGCACCGCCTGCAGCTCCTACAATGAGCAGTTCTTC	CASTACSSYNEQFF	TRBJ2-1	NA	TRBV21-1	14	NA
TGTGCCAGCAGTGAAGCCGGGAGCGGAACGCCCCAGCATTTT	CASSEAGSGTPQHF	TRBJ1-5	NA	TRBV6-1	14	NA
TGCGCCAGCAGTTTCGGACTGTCCTTCCGCCTAAGCACAGATACGCAGTATTTT	CASSFGLSFRLSTDTQYF	TRBJ2-3	NA	TRBV10-2	18	NA
TGTGCCAGCAGTTACGATTCAGGGGGCACTGAAGCTTTCTTT	CASSYDSGGTEAFF	TRBJ1-1	NA	TRBV6-5	14	TRBD1
TGTGCCAGCAGCCAAGTCCTCGGGACTAGCGAGCAGTACTTC	CASSQVLGTSEQYF	TRBJ2-7	NA	TRBV3-1/TRBV3-2	14	TRBD2
TGCGCCAGCAGCTTGGAGCCAGCGGGTGGCAATCAGCCCCAGCATTTT	CASSLEPAGGNQPQHF	TRBJ1-5	NA	TRBV5-1	16	NA
TGTGCCAGCAGGCCGGGGCTAGGAGACTACACCTTC	CASRPGLGDYTF	TRBJ1-2	NA	TRBV12-3/TRBV12-4	12	NA
TGTGCCAGCAGTTCCTGGGACAGGGGAGATGCGGAACTGTTTTTT	CASSSWDRGDAELFF	TRBJ1-4	NA	TRBV6-2/TRBV6-3	15	TRBD1
TGTGCCAGCAGCTTAGAAATCTATGGCTACACCTTC	CASSLEIYGYTF	TRBJ1-2	NA	TRBV7-9	12	NA
TGTGCCAGCAGCCAACTGGGAATCACTGAAGCTTTCTTT	CASSQLGITEAFF	TRBJ1-1	NA	TRBV3-1/TRBV3-2	13	NA
TGTGCCAGCTCACTAACGGACGGGAATGAAAAACTGTTTTTT	CASSLTDGNEKLFF	TRBJ1-4	NA	TRBV18	14	NA
TGTGCCAGCGGGCAGCTTAACTATGGCTACACCTTC	CASGQLNYGYTF	TRBJ1-2	few	TRBV4-2	12	NA
TGTGCCAGCAGCTTACTTTCCGGGACAGGCAACATCTACGAGCAGTACTTC	CASSLLSGTGNIYEQYF	TRBJ2-7	NA	TRBV7-9	17	TRBD1
TGTGCCAGCTCACCCGCGGTCGGGACACCCCTCTATGGCTACACCTTC	CASSPAVGTPLYGYTF	TRBJ1-2	NA	TRBV18	16	NA
TGTGCCAGCAGCCCACCTCCTTATGGCTACACCTTC	CASSPPPYGYTF	TRBJ1-2	NA	TRBV13	12	NA
TGTGCCAGCAGTTGGACAGGGAGGGAAGGCTATGGCTACACCTTC	CASSWTGREGYGYTF	TRBJ1-2	NA	TRBV6-5	15	TRBD1
TGTGCCAGCAGTTACCAGGGGGCCTACGAGCAGTACTTC	CASSYQGAYEQYF	TRBJ2-7	NA	TRBV27	13	TRBD1
TGCGCCAGCAGCCTCGGGGAAGCGGGCCTTGAGACCCAGTACTTC	CASSLGEAGLETQYF	TRBJ2-5	NA	TRBV4-1	15	NA
TGTGCCAGCAGTGGGGCTGTGACAGGTCCTGCTTTCTTT	CASSGAVTGPAFF	TRBJ1-1	NA	TRBV25-1	13	NA
TGTGCCAGCAGTTTATTCTTCGCCGAGGGGAAGGTTCTTGGTGGCTACACCTTC	CASSLFFAEGKVLGGYTF	TRBJ1-2	NA	TRBV27	18	NA
TGTGCCAGCAGCTTTGTCGGAGCGAACACCGGGGAGCTGTTTTTT	CASSFVGANTGELFF	TRBJ2-2	once	TRBV5-4	15	NA
TGTGCCAGCAGTTCCGGGGGCCAGCAGCCCCAGCATTTT	CASSSGGQQPQHF	TRBJ1-5	NA	TRBV27	13	NA
TGCAGCGTTGAGCGGGAGGCGGGCGGGGAGCTGTTTTTT	CSVEREAGGELFF	TRBJ2-2	NA	TRBV29-1	13	TRBD2
TGTGCCAGCAGCTTGGAAGGACAGCCCCAGCATTTT	CASSLEGQPQHF	TRBJ1-5	NA	TRBV5-4	12	NA
TGTGCCAGCACTAGGACAGCGGCTAGCAATCAGCCCCAGCATTTT	CASTRTAASNQPQHF	TRBJ1-5	NA	TRBV6-5	15	NA
TGTGCCAGCAGTTTAGAGAGCAATCAGCCCCAGCATTTT	CASSLESNQPQHF	TRBJ1-5	NA	TRBV2	13	NA
TGTGCCAGCAGCCAGGGACAGGGGGCATATGGCTACACCTTC	CASSQGQGAYGYTF	TRBJ1-2	NA	TRBV11-2	14	TRBD1
TGTGCCAGCACCCAAATCGGGGGGGCCGAAGCTTTCTTT	CASTQIGGAEAFF	TRBJ1-1	NA	TRBV3-1/TRBV3-2	13	NA
TGTGCCAGCAGCTTAGATACGGGGACTACCGAGCAGTACTTC	CASSLDTGTTEQYF	TRBJ2-7	NA	TRBV11-2	14	TRBD2
TGTGCCAGCAGCCAACAGGGAGGACCCAATCAGCCCCAGCATTTT	CASSQQGGPNQPQHF	TRBJ1-5	NA	TRBV3-1/TRBV3-2	15	NA
TGCGCCAGCCAGAAGGACAGGGGAAATCAGCCCCAGCATTTT	CASQKDRGNQPQHF	TRBJ1-5	NA	TRBV10-2	14	TRBD1
TGTGCCAGCAGCCAATTTTCTGACGGGGTGTTTGCGGAGACCCAGTACTTC	CASSQFSDGVFAETQYF	TRBJ2-5	NA	TRBV3-1/TRBV3-2	17	NA